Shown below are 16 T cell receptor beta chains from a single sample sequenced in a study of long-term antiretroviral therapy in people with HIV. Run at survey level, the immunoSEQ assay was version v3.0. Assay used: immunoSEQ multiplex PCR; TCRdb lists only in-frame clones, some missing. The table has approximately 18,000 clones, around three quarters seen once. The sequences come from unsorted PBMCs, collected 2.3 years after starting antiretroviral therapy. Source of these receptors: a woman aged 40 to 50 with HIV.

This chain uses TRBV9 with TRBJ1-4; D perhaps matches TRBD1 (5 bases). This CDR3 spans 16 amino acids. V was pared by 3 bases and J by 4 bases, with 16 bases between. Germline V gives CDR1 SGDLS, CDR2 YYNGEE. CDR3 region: CASSATPGPRNEKLFF. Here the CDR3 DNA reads TGTGCCAGCAGCGCGACCCCGGGGCCGCGTAATGAAAAACTGTTTTTT.

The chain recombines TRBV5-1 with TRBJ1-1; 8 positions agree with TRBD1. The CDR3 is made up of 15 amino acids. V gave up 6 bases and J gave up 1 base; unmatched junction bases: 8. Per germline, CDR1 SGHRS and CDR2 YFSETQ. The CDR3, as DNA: TGCGCCAGCAAGATGGACAGGGCGGGGAACACTGAAGCTTTCTTT. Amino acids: CASKMDRAGNTEAFF.

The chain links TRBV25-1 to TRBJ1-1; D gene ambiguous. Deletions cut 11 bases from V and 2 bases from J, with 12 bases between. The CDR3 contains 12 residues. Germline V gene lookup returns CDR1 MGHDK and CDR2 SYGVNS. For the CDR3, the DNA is TGTGCCTCTGGCGGGCTAAACACTGAAGCTTTCTTT. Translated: CASGGLNTEAFF.

DNA of the CDR3: TGCGCCAGCAGCCACCTCGGACCAGCTGGAAACACCATATATTTT. Translated, it gives CASSHLGPAGNTIYF. This chain connects TRBV4-3 to TRBJ1-3; no clear D. The CDR3 runs 15 residues. Germline CDR1 reads LGHNA; CDR2 reads YSLEER. Deletions cut 3 bases from V and 2 bases from J, with 11 bases between.

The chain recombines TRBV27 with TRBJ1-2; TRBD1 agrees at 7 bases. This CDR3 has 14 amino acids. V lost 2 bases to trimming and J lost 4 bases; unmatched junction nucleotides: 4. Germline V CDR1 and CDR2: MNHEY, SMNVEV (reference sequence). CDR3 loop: CASSLRQGSYGYTF. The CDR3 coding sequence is TGTGCCAGCAGTTTAAGACAGGGCTCCTATGGCTACACCTTC.

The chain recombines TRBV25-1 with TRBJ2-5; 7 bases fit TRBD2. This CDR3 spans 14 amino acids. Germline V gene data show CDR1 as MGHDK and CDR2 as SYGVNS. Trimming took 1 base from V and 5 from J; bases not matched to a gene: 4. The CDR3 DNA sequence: TGTGCCAGCAGTGAATTCGGGGAGGGCGAGACCCAGTACTTC. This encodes CASSEFGEGETQYF.

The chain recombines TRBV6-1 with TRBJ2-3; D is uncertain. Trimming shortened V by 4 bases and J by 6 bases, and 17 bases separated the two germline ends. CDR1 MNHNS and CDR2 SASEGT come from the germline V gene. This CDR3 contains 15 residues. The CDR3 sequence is CASSGTERHGDTQYF. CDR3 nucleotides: TGTGCCAGCAGTGGAACGGAACGCCACGGGGATACGCAGTATTTT.

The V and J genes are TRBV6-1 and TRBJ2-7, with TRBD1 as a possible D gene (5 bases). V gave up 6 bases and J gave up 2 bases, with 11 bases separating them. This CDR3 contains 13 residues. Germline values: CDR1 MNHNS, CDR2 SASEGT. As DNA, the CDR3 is TGTGCCAGCAGGGACAAGGGGCCCTACGAGCAGTACTTC. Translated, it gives CASRDKGPYEQYF.

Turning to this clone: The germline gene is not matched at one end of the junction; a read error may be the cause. The CDR3 nucleotides read TGCAGCGTAGGGGCTGGACAGGATGGTCCCCTTTTC. This encodes CSVGAGQDGPLF. The gene calls are TRBV29-1 and TRBJ2-7; 7 bases map to TRBD1. CDR1 is SQVTM and CDR2 is ANQGSEA in the germline V gene. The CDR3 totals 12 residues.

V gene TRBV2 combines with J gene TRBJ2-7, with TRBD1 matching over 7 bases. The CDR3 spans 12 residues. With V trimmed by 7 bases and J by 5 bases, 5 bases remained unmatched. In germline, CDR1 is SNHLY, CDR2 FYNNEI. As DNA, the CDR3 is TGTGCCAGCAAGAACAGGGGCGACGAGCAGTACTTC. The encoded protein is CASKNRGDEQYF.

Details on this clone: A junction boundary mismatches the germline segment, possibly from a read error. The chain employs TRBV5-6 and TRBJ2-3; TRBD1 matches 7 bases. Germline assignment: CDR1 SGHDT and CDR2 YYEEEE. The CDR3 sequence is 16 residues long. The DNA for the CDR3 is TGTGCCAGCAGCTTGAATACAGGGGCCAACACAAATACGCAGTATTTT. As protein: CASSLNTGANTNTQYF. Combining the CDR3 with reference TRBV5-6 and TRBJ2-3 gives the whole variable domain DAGVTQSPTHLIKTRGQQVTLRCSPKSGHDTVSWYQQALGQGPQFIFQYYEEEERQRGNFPDRFSGHQFPNYSSELNVNALLLGDSALYLCASSLNTGANTNTQYFGPGTRLTVL.

The CDR3 here is CASSRGRTSGNTIYF. The CDR3 DNA reads TGTGCCAGCAGCCGCGGACGGACCTCTGGAAACACCATATATTTT. V is TRBV7-9 and J is TRBJ1-3, with no clear D. Germline CDR1 SEHNR, CDR2 FQNEAQ (reference sequence). V lost 5 bases, J lost 0 bases, and 11 bases lay in between. The CDR3 covers 15 residues.

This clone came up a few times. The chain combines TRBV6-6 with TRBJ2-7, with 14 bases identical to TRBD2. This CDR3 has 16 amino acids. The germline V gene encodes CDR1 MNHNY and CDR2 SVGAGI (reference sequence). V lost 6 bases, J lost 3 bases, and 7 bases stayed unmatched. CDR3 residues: CASSQLGLAGGYEQYF. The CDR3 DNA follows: TGTGCCAGCAGCCAACTCGGACTAGCGGGGGGCTACGAGCAGTACTTC.

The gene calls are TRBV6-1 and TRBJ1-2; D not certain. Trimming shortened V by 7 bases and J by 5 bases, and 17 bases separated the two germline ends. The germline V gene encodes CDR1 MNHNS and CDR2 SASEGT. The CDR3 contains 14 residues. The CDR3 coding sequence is TGTGCCAGCACTATAGCGCCAGAAGATTATGGCTACACCTTC. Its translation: CASTIAPEDYGYTF.

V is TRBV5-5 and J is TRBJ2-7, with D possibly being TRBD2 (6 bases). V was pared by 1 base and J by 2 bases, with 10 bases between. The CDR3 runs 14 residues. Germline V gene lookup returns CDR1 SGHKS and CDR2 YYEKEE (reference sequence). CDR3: CASSLFGGAYEQYF. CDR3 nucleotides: TGTGCCAGCAGCTTGTTCGGGGGAGCCTACGAGCAGTACTTC. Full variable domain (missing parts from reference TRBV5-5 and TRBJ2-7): DAGVTQSPTHLIKTRGQQVTLRCSPISGHKSVSWYQQVLGQGPQFIFQYYEKEERGRGNFPDRFSARQFPNYSSELNVNALLLGDSALYLCASSLFGGAYEQYFGPGTRLTVT.

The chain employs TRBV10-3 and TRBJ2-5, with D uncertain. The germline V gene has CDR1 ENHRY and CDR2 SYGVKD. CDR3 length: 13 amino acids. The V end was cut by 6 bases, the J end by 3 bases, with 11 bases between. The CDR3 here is CAISLTPEETQYF. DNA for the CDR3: TGTGCCATCAGCTTAACTCCGGAAGAGACCCAGTACTTC.